Included here is one T cell receptor (beta chain) sequence, with context. Its target is unknown. Assembly of TCR beta libraries relied on iRepertoire HTBI primers together with Arm-PCR of CDR3 regions. TCRdb reprocessed the multiplex PCR reads with MiXCR, giving one entry per CDR3 protein. In the table there are 620,000 or so distinct CDR3 sequences, about 15% of which are singletons. Time point here: newly diagnosed GD, antithyroid drugs for less than 3 months. PBMC RNA served as the TCR library source. This entry is derived from a study of regulatory T cells in long-lasting Graves disease. Study observations and caveats: Shared public clonotypes totalled 2,741 in persistent patients, compared with about 990 in new patients.

Germline V gene data show CDR1 as SEHNR and CDR2 as FQNEAQ (reference sequence). The CDR3 sequence is 16 residues long. V lost 7 bases, J lost 6 bases, and 21 bases lay in between. These data were likewise used in another study, on T cells in Graves' hyperthyroidism and ophthalmopathy. That work adds: Most clonotypes expanded in thyroid above 0.001 were likewise present in blood.

This specimen was peripheral blood mononuclear cells (PBMCs), taken at new diagnosis, from a patient treated with antithyroid drugs. The receptor was isolated from a woman in her twenties or thirties with Graves disease. The chain employs TRBV7-9 and TRBJ2-2; TRBD2 is a possible D gene (6 bases). CDR3 sequence reads: CASNPRDGRGAGELFF. The CDR3, as DNA: TGTGCCAGCAACCCTCGGGACGGGAGAGGGGCCGGGGAGCTGTTTTTT.